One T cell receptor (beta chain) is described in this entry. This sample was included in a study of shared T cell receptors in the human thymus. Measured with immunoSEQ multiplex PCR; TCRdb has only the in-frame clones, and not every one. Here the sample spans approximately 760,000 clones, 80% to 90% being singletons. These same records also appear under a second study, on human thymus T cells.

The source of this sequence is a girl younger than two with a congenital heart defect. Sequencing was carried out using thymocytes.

The CDR3 loop is CASSESDPGVPEAFF. The CDR3 nucleotides are TGTGCCAGCAGTGAATCCGACCCAGGCGTCCCTGAAGCTTTCTTT. The chain couples TRBV25-1 to TRBJ1-1; D gene uncertain. V lost 1 base, J lost 6 bases, and 15 bases lay in between. Germline CDR1 reads MGHDK; CDR2 reads SYGVNS. The CDR3 spans 15 residues. Based on the CDR3 plus reference TRBV25-1 and TRBJ1-1, the full variable domain is EADIYQTPRYLVIGTGKKITLECSQTMGHDKMYWYQQDPGMELHLIHYSYGVNSTEKGDLSSESTVSRIRTEHFPLTLESARPSHTSQYLCASSESDPGVPEAFFGQGTRLTVV.